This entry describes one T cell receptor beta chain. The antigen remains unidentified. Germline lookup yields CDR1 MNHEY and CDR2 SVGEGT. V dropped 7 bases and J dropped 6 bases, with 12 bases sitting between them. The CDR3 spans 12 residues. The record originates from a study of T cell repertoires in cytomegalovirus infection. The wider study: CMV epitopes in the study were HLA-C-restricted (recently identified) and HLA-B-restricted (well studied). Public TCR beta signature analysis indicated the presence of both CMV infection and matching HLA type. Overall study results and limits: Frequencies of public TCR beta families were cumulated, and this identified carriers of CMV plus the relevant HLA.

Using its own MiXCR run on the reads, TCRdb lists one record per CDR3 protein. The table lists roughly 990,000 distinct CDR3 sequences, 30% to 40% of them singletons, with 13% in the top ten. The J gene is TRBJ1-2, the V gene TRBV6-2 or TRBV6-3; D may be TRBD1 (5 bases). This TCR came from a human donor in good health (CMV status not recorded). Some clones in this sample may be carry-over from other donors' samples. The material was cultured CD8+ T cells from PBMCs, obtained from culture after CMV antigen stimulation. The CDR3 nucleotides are TGTGCCAGCACCCCAGGAGGGGATGGCTACACCTTC. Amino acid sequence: CASTPGGDGYTF.